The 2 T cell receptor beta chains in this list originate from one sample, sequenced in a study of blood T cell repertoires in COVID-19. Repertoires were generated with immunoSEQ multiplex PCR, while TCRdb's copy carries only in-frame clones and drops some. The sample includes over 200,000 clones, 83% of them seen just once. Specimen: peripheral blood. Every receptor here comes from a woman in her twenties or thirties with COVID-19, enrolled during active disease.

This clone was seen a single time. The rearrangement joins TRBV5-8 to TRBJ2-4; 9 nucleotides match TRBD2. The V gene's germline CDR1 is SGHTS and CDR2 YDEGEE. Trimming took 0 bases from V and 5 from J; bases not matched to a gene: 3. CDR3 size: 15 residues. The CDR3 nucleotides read TGTGCCAGCAGCTTGGCATGGACTAGCGAAAACATTCAGTACTTC. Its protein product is CASSLAWTSENIQYF.

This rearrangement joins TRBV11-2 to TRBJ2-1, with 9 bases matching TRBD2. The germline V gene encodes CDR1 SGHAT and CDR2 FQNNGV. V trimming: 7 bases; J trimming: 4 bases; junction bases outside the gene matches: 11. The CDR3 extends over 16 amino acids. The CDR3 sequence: CASTQQGLAAYNEQFF. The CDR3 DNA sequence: TGTGCCAGCACCCAACAGGGACTAGCTGCTTACAATGAGCAGTTCTTC.